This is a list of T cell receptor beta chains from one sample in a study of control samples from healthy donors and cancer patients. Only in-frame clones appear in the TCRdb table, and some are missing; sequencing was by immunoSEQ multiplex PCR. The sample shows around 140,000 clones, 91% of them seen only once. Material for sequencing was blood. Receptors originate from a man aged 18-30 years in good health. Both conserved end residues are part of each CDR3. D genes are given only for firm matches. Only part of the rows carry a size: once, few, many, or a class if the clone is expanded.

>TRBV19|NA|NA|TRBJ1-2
TGTGCCAGTGAACAGGGAGGGTATGGCTACACCTTC
CASEQGGYGYTF
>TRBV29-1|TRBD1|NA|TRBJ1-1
TGCAGCGTTAGACAGGGATTAAACCTGAACACTGAAGCTTTCTTT
CSVRQGLNLNTEAFF
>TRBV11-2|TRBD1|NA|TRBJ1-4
TGTGCCAGCAGCTTAGGGAGGACAGGCCCCGGGGAACTGTTTTTT
CASSLGRTGPGELFF
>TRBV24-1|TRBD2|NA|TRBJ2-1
TGTGCCACCAGTGATCCCGGACTAGCAGTATCCTCCTACAATGAGCAGTTCTTC
CATSDPGLAVSSYNEQFF
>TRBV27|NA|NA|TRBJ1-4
TGTGCCAGCAGATCTGGCCTCCGGAATGAAAAACTGTTTTTT
CASRSGLRNEKLFF
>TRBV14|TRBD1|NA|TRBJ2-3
TGTGCCAGCAGCCTAGGGACAGGGCTCGGCACAGATACGCAGTATTTT
CASSLGTGLGTDTQYF
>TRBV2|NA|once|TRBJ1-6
TGTGCCAGCAATGTGGCTCCGGATTCACCCCTCCACTTT
CASNVAPDSPLHF
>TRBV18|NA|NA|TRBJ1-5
TGTGCCAGCTCACCACCCATGTTTAGCAATCAGCCCCAGCATTTT
CASSPPMFSNQPQHF
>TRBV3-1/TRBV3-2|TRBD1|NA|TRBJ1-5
TGTGCCAGCAGCCATTCGGCAGGGGGCCAGCCCCAGCATTTT
CASSHSAGGQPQHF
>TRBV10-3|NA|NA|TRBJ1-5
TGTGCCATCAGTGGGACAAATCAGCCCCAGCATTTT
CAISGTNQPQHF
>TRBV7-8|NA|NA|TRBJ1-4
TGTGCCAGCAGCTTACCCGACAGTCTTAATGAAAAACTGTTTTTT
CASSLPDSLNEKLFF
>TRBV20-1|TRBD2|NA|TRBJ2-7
TGCAGTGCAGAAGGACTAGGCGAGCAGTACTTC
CSAEGLGEQYF
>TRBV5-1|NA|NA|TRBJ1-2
TGCGCCAGCAGCCCGGAGGGGGGGCGCGGCTACACCTTC
CASSPEGGRGYTF
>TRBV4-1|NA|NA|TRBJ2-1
TGCGCCAGCAGCCACCGAGACAGAAACAATGAGCAGTTCTTC
CASSHRDRNNEQFF
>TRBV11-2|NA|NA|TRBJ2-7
TGTGCCAGCAGCTTAGAGCGGGGTAACTACGAGCAGTACTTC
CASSLERGNYEQYF
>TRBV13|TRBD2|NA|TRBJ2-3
TGTGCCAGCAGCCCATCTGGGACTAGCGGGGGTGAGGGGGCAGATACGCAGTATTTT
CASSPSGTSGGEGADTQYF
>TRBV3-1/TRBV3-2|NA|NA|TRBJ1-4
TGTGCCAGCAGCCAAGGAGGGAGTAGGCAGGAAAAACTGTTTTTT
CASSQGGSRQEKLFF
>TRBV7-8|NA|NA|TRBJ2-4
TGTGCCAGCCGAGCGAGGGGGGGAGCCAAAAACATTCAGTACTTC
CASRARGGAKNIQYF
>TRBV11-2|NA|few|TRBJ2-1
TGTGCCAGCAGCTTGTCGGACCACCCCTACAATGAGCAGTTCTTC
CASSLSDHPYNEQFF
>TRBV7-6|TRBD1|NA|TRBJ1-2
TGTGCCAGCAGCCCAGGGGGGTATGGCTACACCTTC
CASSPGGYGYTF
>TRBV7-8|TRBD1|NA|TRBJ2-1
TGTGCCAGCAAAGAGTGGCAGGGGGTTAACCTCGCCAATGAGCAGTTCTTC
CASKEWQGVNLANEQFF
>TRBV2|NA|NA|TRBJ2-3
TGTGCCAGCAGTGTTTTCCTCCCTAGCACAGATACGCAGTATTTT
CASSVFLPSTDTQYF
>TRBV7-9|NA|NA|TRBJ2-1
TGTGCCAGCAGCTCTGGGGGGTATGAGCAGTTCTTC
CASSSGGYEQFF
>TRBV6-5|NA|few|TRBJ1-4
TGTGCCAGCAGGGCCCCGACAGAACTTAATGAAAAACTGTTTTTT
CASRAPTELNEKLFF
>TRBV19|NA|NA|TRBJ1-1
TGTGCCAGTAGTATAAAGCAGGGAGGGACTGAAGCTTTCTTT
CASSIKQGGTEAFF
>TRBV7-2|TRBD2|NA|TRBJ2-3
TGTGCCAGCAGCCAGTGGCGGGGGGGCACAGATACGCAGTATTTT
CASSQWRGGTDTQYF
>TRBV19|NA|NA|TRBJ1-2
TGTGCCAGTAGTATAGCCAGAGGGACAAGAGACTATGGCTACACCTTC
CASSIARGTRDYGYTF
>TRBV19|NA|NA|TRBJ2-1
TGTGCCAGTAGGTCCCCCTGGGGCAGGGAGCAGTTCTTC
CASRSPWGREQFF
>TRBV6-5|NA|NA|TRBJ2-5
TGTGCCAGCAGTTACTCTGCGGGTTACCCCATGGGGACCCAGTACTTC
CASSYSAGYPMGTQYF
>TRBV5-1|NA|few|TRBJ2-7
TGCGCCAGCAGCTTTGGGGACGTACCCTACGAGCAGTACTTC
CASSFGDVPYEQYF
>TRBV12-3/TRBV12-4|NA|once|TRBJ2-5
TGTGCCAGCAGTTTAGGTAACTCGGAGACCCAGTACTTC
CASSLGNSETQYF
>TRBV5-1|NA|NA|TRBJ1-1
TGCGCCAGCAGCTTGGGGTTTGGGGAAGCTTTCTTT
CASSLGFGEAFF
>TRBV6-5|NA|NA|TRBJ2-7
TGTGCCAGCACCCCCACACAATCCTCCTACGAGCAGTACTTC
CASTPTQSSYEQYF
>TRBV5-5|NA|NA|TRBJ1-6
TGTGCCAGCAGCTTGGTCAGCAGCTCCTATAATTCACCCCTCCACTTT
CASSLVSSSYNSPLHF
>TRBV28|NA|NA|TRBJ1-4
TGTGCCAGCAGTTTCGCAGGGGCAGAAAATGAAAAACTGTTTTTT
CASSFAGAENEKLFF
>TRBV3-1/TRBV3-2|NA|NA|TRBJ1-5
TGTGCCAGCAGCCAAGACGCAGGGGTCCTTAATCAGCCCCAGCATTTT
CASSQDAGVLNQPQHF
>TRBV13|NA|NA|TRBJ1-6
TGTGCCAGCAGCTCCAATACAGGGTTAGGAACACCCCTCCACTTT
CASSSNTGLGTPLHF
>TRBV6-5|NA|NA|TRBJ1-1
TGTGCCAGCTTCATCGGGGAGAACACTGAAGCTTTCTTT
CASFIGENTEAFF
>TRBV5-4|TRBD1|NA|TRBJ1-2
TGTGCCAGCAGCTCCGCAGGGGGTCGCTACACCTTC
CASSSAGGRYTF
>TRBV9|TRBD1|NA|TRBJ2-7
TGTGCCAGCAGCGTAGCGGACAGGGGGGGCTACGAGCAGTACTTC
CASSVADRGGYEQYF
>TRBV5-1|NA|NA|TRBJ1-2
TGCGCCAGCAGCTTTTGGGGGGAAGGCTACACCTTC
CASSFWGEGYTF
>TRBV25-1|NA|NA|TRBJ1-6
TGTGCCAGCAGTGAATTCCGGATTACGAGCGATTCACCCCTCCACTTT
CASSEFRITSDSPLHF
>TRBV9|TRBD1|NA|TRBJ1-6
TGTGCCAGCAGCGTAGGTCTCCGACAGGGGGAAAATTCACCCCTCCACTTT
CASSVGLRQGENSPLHF
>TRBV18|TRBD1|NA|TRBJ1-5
TGTGCCAGCTCACCATCGGGACAGGGGGCGGGCAATCAGCCCCAGCATTTT
CASSPSGQGAGNQPQHF
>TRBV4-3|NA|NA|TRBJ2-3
TGCGCCAGCAGCCAAGCCAGTGGGGGACACCAAGGACCGACGCAGTATTTT
CASSQASGGHQGPTQYF
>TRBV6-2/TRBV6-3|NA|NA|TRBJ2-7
TGTGCCAGCAGTTACCCGGCTAGCGAGACCTCCTACGAGCAGTACTTC
CASSYPASETSYEQYF
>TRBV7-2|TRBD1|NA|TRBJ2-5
TGTGCCAGCAGCTTAGCGGGGACAGGGGGCAAAGAGACCCAGTACTTC
CASSLAGTGGKETQYF
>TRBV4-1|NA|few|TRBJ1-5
TGCGCCAGCAGCCAAGAGGGGACAAAAGGCAATCAGCCCCAGCATTTT
CASSQEGTKGNQPQHF
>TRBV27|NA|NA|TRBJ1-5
TGTGCCAGCAGTTTGCATACTGGTCAGCCCCAGCATTTT
CASSLHTGQPQHF
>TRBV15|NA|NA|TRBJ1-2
TGTGCCACCAGCAACAGGGACAACTATGGCTACACCTTC
CATSNRDNYGYTF
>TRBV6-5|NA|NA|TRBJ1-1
TGTGCCAGCGATGGGGGCATCCCGAACACTGAAGCTTTCTTT
CASDGGIPNTEAFF
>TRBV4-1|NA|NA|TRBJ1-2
TGCGCCAGCAGCCTCCACTTACAGGGTAGCTATGGCTACACCTTC
CASSLHLQGSYGYTF
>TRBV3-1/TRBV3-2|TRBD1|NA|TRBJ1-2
TGTGCCAGCAGCCAAGGGCGGGACAGGAACTATGGCTACACCTTC
CASSQGRDRNYGYTF
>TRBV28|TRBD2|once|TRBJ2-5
TGTGCCAGCAGTTTAGCGGGGGGCTATTCTAAAGAGACCCAGTACTTC
CASSLAGGYSKETQYF
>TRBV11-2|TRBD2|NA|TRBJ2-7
TGTGCCAGCAGCTCGAACACCGGGGGGGTAGTCGAGCAGTACTTC
CASSSNTGGVVEQYF